This T cell receptor (beta chain) stems from a study of blood T cell repertoires in COVID-19 (dated by TCRdb to the early 2020s). General notes on the study: Samples from collaborators originated in the United States, Italy and Spain and spanned both the acute and convalescent phases of COVID-19. Where available, HLA class I and class II types were obtained from metadata supplied by the sample provider rather than from assay-based typing. The samples were drawn from the first 160 participants of the ongoing ImmuneRACE study and from 1,200 or so subjects provided by 6 global collaborators. The prospective study material was composed of cDNA or gDNA derived from T cells, B-cell-depleted T cells, or PBMCs. The repertoires were made available in a free public database intended to serve as a resource for research on the immune response to SARS-CoV-2. The dataset comprised deeply sampled blood TCRbeta repertoires from subjects exposed to, actively infected with, or recovered from COVID-19. A de-identified subject ID, COVID-19 status, age in years and sex were almost always included in the sample metadata. General conclusions and limits of the study: The quantity of clinical and demographic metadata differed by source and by participant and was supplied without curation.

Collaborating institutions collected whole blood in K2EDTA tubes following their own protocols. For TCRbeta analysis, collaborators shipped samples in one of three forms: frozen whole blood, isolated PBMCs, or DNA extracted from either of those sample types. The CDR3, cysteine through phenylalanine, is 14 amino acids long. Of all the DNA, just the CDR3 is kept, 42 bases in frame from base 1. Based on the germline V gene, the CDR1 and CDR2 sequences are MNHEY and SVGAGI. Trimming takes 4 bases from V and 4 bases from J, and the germline ends sit 13 bases apart. TCRbeta CDR3 regions were amplified from genomic DNA using the immunoSEQ Assay, a bias-controlled multiplex PCR. From the authors' description of their analysis: The number of nucleated cells in each sample was estimated from the amplification of reference gene primers within the assay. Sequence reads were collapsed and filtered to measure the absolute abundance of every unique TCRbeta CDR3 rearrangement. For each sample, productive Simpson clonality was calculated by taking the square root of Simpson's diversity index across productive rearrangements. What TCRdb holds here is the immuneACCESS table cut down to in-frame rearrangements. Part of the clones is not present; checked against another copy, under half of the missing clones reflect an unresolved V gene, and the others are unexplained. Clone size and the V and J calls come from that table; the DNA yielded D and trimming. The sample table lists just over 95,000 clones, 90% of them with a count of one. Jointly, the top ten make up about 1.8% of the sample.

This clone appeared a few times. Its antigen is currently not known. Qualities for individual bases were not recorded, and no much larger clone is one base off. The V gene is TRBV6-5 and the J gene is TRBJ1-1, with the D gene not confidently named. Sequences were obtained from peripheral blood. The origin of this receptor is a man aged 55 to 70 with acute or convalescent COVID-19. The DNA is TGTGCCAGCAGTTTCCACGAGGTCCTCACTGAAGCTTTCTTT. It translates as CASSFHEVLTEAFF.